Here is one T cell receptor beta chain with its context. The record originates from a study of beta chain features in type 1 diabetes. The whole isolated RNA underwent reverse transcription, so sequencing captured expressed TCRB transcripts. Profiled with immunoSEQ multiplex PCR; TCRdb holds only in-frame clones, not every one. In the table there are over 700,000 clones, 15% to 20% of which are singletons. CDR1 is MGHDK and CDR2 is SYGVNS in the germline V gene. The CDR3 totals 17 residues. Trimming cost V 4 bases and J 4 bases; bases outside gene matches: 12. V usage is TRBV25-1 and J usage is TRBJ2-5; 10 bases are shared with TRBD2. The sequence came from a woman under 30 in good health. Material: naive CD4+ T cells from blood. This CDR3 is CASSGGEGLASAETQYF. The CDR3 DNA follows: TGTGCCAGCAGTGGTGGGGAGGGACTAGCGAGTGCAGAGACCCAGTACTTC.